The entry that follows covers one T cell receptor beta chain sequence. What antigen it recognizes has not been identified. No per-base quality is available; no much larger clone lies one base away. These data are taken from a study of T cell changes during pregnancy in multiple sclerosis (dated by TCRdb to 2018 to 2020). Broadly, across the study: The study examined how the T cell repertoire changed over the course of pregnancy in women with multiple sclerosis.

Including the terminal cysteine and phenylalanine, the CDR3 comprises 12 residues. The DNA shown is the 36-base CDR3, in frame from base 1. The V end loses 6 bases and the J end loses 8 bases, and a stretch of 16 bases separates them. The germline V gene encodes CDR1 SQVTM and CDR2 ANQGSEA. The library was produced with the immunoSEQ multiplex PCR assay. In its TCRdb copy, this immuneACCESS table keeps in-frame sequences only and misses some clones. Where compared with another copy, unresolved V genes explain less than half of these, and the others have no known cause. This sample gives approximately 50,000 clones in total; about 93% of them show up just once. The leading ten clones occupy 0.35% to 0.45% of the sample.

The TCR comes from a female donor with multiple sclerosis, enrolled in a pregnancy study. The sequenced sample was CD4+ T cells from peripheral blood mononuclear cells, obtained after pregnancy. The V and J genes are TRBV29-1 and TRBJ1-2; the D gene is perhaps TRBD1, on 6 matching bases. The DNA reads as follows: TGCAGCGTGGGCCGGGGGGCTCGAGGCTACACCTTC. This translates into CSVGRGARGYTF. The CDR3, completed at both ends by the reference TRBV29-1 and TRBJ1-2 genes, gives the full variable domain SAVISQKPSRDICQRGTSLTIQCQVDSQVTMMFWYRQQPGQSLTLIATANQGSEATYESGFVIDKFPISRPNLTFSTLTVSNMSPEDSSIYLCSVGRGARGYTFGSGTRLTVV.